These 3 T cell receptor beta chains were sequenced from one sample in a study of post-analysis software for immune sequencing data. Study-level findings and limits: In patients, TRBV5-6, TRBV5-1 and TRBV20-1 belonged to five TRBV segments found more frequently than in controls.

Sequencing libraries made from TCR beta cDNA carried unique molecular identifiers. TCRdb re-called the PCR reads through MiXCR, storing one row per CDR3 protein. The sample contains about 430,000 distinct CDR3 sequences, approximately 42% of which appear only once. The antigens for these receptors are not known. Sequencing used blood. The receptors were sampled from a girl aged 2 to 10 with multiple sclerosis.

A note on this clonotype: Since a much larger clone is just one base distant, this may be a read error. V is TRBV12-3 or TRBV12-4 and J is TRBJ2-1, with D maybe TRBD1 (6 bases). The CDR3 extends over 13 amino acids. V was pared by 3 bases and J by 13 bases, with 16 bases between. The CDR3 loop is CASSFEGGQTQFF. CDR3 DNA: TGTGCCAGCAGTTTCGAGGGCGGACAGACCCAGTTCTTC.

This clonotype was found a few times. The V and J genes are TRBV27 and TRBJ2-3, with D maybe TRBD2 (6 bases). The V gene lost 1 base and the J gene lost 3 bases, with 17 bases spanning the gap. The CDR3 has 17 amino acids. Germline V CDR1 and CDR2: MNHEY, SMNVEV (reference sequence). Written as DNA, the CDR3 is TGTGCCAGCAGTTTATTGTGGAGGGAATATGGAACAGATACGCAGTATTTT. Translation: CASSLLWREYGTDTQYF.

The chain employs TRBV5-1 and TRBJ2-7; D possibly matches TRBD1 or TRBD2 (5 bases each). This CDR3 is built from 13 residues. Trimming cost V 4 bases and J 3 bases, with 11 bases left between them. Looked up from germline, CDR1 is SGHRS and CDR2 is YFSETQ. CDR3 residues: CASSNRGDYEQYF. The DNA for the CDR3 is TGCGCCAGCAGCAACCGGGGCGACTACGAGCAGTACTTC.